This TCR beta chain was identified in a study of regulatory and conventional T cells in RAG deficiency. The CDR3 extends over 14 amino acids. Germline CDR1 and CDR2: MNHEY and SMNVEV (reference sequence). V was shortened by 6 bases and J by 7 bases, with 19 bases between the two germline ends. As to this clone: Its antigen is not known.

Genomic DNA came from blood conventional CD4+ T cells gated CD25-low CD127-high. TCRdb keeps only in-frame clones here, not all; method: immunoSEQ multiplex PCR. This sample has roughly 12,000 clones, with 90% to 95% found just once. General study points: RAG-deficient patients showed markedly lower Shannon entropy and higher Simpson indices than control T-cell subsets.

These records were also assigned to another study, of regulatory T cells. As that report states: Amplification used 52 TRBV primers and 13 TRBJ primers.

The chain is built from TRBV27 and TRBJ2-7; maybe TRBD1 (6 bases). The source material was CD4+ effector T cells sorted from blood. This clonotype originated in a human donor in good health. DNA for the CDR3: TGTGCCAGCAGCCGAGGGACACAGTTTGGAGAGCAGTACTTC. This translates into CASSRGTQFGEQYF.